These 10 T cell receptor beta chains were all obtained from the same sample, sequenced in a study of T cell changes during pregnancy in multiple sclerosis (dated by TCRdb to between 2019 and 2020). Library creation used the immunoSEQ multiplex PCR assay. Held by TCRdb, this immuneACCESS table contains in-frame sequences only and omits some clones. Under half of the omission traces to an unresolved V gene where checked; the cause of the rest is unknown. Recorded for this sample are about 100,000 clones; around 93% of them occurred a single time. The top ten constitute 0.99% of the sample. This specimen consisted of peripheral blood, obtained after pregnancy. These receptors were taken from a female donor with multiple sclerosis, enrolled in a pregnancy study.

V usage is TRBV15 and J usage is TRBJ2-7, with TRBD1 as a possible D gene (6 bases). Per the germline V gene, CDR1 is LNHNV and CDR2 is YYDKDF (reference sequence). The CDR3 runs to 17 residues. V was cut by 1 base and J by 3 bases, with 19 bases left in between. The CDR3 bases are TGTGCCACCAGCAGAGTAGACGAGGTGGTCAGGGGCTACGAGCAGTACTTC. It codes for CATSRVDEVVRGYEQYF.

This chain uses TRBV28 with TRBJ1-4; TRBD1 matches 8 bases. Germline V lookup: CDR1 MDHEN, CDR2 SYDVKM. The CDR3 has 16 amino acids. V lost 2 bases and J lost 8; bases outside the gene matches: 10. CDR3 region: CASSLTPGGLGEKLFF. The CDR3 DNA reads TGTGCCAGCAGTTTAACACCAGGGGGCCTAGGAGAAAAACTGTTTTTT. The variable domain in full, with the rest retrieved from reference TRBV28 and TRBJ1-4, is DVKVTQSSRYLVKRTGEKVFLECVQDMDHENMFWYRQDPGLGLRLIYFSYDVKMKEKGDIPEGYSVSREKKERFSLILESASTNQTSMYLCASSLTPGGLGEKLFFGSGTQLSVL.

In DNA form, the CDR3 reads TGTGCCAGCAGTGAAGCGCTTCGCGGTAGCTCCTACAATGAGCAGTTCTTC. It yields the protein CASSEALRGSSYNEQFF. The chain employs TRBV2 and TRBJ2-1, with D hard to call. The CDR3 has 17 residues. The germline gives CDR1 SNHLY, CDR2 FYNNEI. The V gene lost 0 bases and the J gene lost 0 bases, with 12 bases spanning the gap.

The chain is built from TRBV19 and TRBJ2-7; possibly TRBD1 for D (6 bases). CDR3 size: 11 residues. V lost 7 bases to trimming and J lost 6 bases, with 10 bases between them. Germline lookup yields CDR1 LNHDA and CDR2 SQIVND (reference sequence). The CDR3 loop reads CASTTGREQYF. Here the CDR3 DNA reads TGTGCCAGTACCACAGGGCGCGAGCAGTACTTC.

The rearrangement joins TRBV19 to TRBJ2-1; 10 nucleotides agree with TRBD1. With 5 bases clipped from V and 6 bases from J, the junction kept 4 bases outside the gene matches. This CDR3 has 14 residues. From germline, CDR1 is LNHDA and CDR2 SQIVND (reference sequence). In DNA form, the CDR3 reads TGTGCCAGTAGTGCCGGGACAGGGGCCAATGAGCAGTTCTTC. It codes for CASSAGTGANEQFF.

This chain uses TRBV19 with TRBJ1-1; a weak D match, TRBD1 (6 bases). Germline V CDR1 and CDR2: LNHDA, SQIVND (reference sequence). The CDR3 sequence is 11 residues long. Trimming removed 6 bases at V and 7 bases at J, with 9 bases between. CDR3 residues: CASRQGGEAFF. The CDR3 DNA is TGTGCCAGTAGACAGGGCGGTGAAGCTTTCTTT.

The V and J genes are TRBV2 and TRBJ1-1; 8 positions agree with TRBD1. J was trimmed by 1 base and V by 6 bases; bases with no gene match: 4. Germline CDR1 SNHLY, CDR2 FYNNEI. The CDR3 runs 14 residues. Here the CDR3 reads CASRGGQANTEAFF. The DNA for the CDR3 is TGTGCCAGCAGGGGGGGACAGGCGAACACTGAAGCTTTCTTT.

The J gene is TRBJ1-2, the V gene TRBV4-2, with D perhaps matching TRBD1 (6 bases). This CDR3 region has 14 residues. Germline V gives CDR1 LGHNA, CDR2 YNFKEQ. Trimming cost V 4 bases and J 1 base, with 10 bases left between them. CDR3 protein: CASSPQDSNYGYTF. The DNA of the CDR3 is TGTGCCAGCAGCCCTCAGGACAGTAACTATGGCTACACCTTC.

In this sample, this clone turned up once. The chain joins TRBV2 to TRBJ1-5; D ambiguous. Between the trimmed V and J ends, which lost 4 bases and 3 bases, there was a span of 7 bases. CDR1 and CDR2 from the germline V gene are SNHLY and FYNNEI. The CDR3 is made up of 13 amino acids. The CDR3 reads CASSGLFNQPQHF. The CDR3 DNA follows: TGTGCCAGCAGTGGACTTTTCAATCAGCCCCAGCATTTT.

CDR3 region: CASSLGDRVLRGYTF. In DNA, the CDR3 is TGTGCCAGCAGCTTAGGGGACAGGGTCCTTCGTGGCTACACCTTC. The chain employs TRBV7-2 and TRBJ1-2, with 9 bases that match TRBD1. Germline V gene lookup returns CDR1 SGHTA and CDR2 FQGNSA. This CDR3 has 15 residues. V shed 1 base, J shed 7 bases, and the junction held 7 bases outside the gene matches.